This T cell receptor beta chain was profiled in a study of OX40 agonist ivuxolimab in advanced cancers. This clone appeared a single time. Its matching antigen is unknown. The CDR3 is made up of 12 amino acids. With 8 bases removed from V and 8 bases from J, the gap between germline ends came to 15 bases. Germline V gives CDR1 SGHTA, CDR2 FQGNSA. Profiling relied on immunoSEQ multiplex PCR, and the TCRdb table lists in-frame clones only, not all of them. The sample records some 60,000 clones, approximately 90% being singletons. Study conclusions and caveats: CD4+ and CD8+ blood T cells expanded clonally by week 6 at 0.1 to 3.0 mg/kg.

This TCR was recovered from an adult with an advanced solid tumor such as melanoma, head and neck, liver or kidney cancer. This sequence joins TRBV7-2 and TRBJ1-2; D unresolved. The starting material was CD4+ or CD8+ T cells sorted from blood, obtained in a trial of the OX40 agonist ivuxolimab. The CDR3 reads CASSPGGGGYTF. The DNA of the CDR3 is TGTGCCAGCTCCCCGGGCGGTGGGGGCTACACCTTC.